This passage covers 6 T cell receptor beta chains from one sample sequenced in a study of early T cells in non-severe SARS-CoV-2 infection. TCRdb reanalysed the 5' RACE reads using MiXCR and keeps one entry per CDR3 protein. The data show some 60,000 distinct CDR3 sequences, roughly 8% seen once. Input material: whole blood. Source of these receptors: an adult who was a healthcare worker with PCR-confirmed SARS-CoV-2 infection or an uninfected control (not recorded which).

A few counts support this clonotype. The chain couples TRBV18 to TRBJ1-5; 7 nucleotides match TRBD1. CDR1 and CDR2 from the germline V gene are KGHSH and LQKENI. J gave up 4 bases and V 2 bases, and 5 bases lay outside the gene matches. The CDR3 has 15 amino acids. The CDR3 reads CASSPWTGANQPQHF. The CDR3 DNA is TGTGCCAGCTCACCATGGACAGGAGCTAATCAGCCCCAGCATTTT.

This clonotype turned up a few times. The CDR3 spells CASSLPSYEQYF. The CDR3 DNA sequence: TGCGCCAGCAGCCTCCCCTCCTACGAGCAGTACTTC. The chain couples TRBV5-1 to TRBJ2-7; the D is unclear. This CDR3 comprises 12 residues. Trimming stripped 4 bases from V and 0 bases from J, with 5 bases between. Germline V lookup: CDR1 SGHRS, CDR2 YFSETQ.

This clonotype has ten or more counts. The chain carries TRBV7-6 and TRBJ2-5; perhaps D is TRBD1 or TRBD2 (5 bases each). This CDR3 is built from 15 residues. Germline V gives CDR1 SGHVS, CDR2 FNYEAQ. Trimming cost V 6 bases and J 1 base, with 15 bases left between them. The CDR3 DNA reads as TGTGCCAGCAGACTCGGGTCCGGGGCCCAAGAGACCCAGTACTTC. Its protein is CASRLGSGAQETQYF.

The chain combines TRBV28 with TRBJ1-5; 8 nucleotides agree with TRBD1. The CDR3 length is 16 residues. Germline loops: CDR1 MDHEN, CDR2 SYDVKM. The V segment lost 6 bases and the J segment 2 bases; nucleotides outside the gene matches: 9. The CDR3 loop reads CASSSIQGAGNQPQHF. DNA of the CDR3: TGTGCCAGCAGCTCCATTCAGGGGGCCGGCAATCAGCCCCAGCATTTT.

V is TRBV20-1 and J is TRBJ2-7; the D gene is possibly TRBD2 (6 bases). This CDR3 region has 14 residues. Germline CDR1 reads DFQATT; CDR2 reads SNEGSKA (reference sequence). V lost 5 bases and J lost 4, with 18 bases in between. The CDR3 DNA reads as TGCAGTGCTCCCATTGGGACTCTCAGTTACGAGCAGTACTTC. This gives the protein CSAPIGTLSYEQYF.

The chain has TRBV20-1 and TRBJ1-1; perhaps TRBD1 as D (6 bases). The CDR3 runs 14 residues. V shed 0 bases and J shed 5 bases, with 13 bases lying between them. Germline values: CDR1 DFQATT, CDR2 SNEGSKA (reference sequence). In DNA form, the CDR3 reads TGCAGTGCTAGAGATCCGGGGGCAGGAACTGAAGCTTTCTTT. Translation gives CSARDPGAGTEAFF.